This is a list of T cell receptor beta chains from one sample in a study of cytotoxic CD8 clonotypes in ibrutinib-treated CLL. TCRdb's copy holds only in-frame clones and misses some; the assay was immunoSEQ multiplex PCR. There are roughly 250,000 clones in the sample; around three quarters occur only once, and just over 15% lies in the top ten. Specimen: PBMCs, collected after 24 months of ibrutinib treatment. The receptors derive from a human donor with chronic lymphocytic leukemia. The CDR3 runs from the conserved cysteine through the conserved F or W. Fields, in order: J gene, V gene, D gene, CDR3 length, clone size, CDR3 DNA, CDR3 protein. The D gene is left open where the match is weak. The size entry is marked missing in some rows and otherwise reads once, few, many or a size class.

>TRBJ1-1|TRBV20-1|.|11|.
TGCAGTGCTAGCTCAGGTTCCGAAGCTTTCTTT
CSASSGSEAFF
>TRBJ2-7|TRBV29-1|.|10|.
TGCAGCGTTGCAAGCGGGTTACAGTACTTC
CSVASGLQYF
>TRBJ2-7|TRBV9|TRBD2|15|.
TGTGCCAGCAGCGTAGGACGGGAGGGCTCCTACGAGCAGTACTTC
CASSVGREGSYEQYF
>TRBJ2-1|TRBV18|TRBD1|14|few
TGTGCCAGCTCACCACTACAGGGGGGCAATGAGCAGTTCTTC
CASSPLQGGNEQFF
>TRBJ2-5|TRBV7-2|TRBD2|14|few
TGTGCCAGCAGCTTAGCGTCAGCGGGGGAGACCCAGTACTTC
CASSLASAGETQYF
>TRBJ2-7|TRBV7-3|TRBD1|13|.
TGTGCCAGCACCAAGGACAGGGGGCGCGAGCAGTACTTC
CASTKDRGREQYF
>TRBJ2-7|TRBV9|.|15|.
TGTGCCAGCAGCGTAGCTTATACCGCATCCTACGAGCAGTACTTC
CASSVAYTASYEQYF
>TRBJ2-7|TRBV18|TRBD2|16|.
TGTGCCAGCTCCGACAAGAGCGGGAGGGCCGGATACGAGCAGTACTTC
CASSDKSGRAGYEQYF
>TRBJ2-3|TRBV27|TRBD1|14|.
TGTGCCAGCAGTCCCGGGACAGGGGGAGATACGCAGTATTTT
CASSPGTGGDTQYF
>TRBJ1-1|TRBV28|.|11|few
TGTGCCAGCACCAACGTACAAGAAGCTTTCTTT
CASTNVQEAFF
>TRBJ2-7|TRBV7-2|TRBD2|15|once
TGTGCCAGCAGCATAAGATGGACTAGTCGATACGAGCAGTACTTC
CASSIRWTSRYEQYF
>TRBJ2-3|TRBV5-6|.|15|.
TGTGCCAGCAGCTTGAACCCGGGCACAGCAGATACGCAGTATTTT
CASSLNPGTADTQYF
>TRBJ2-3|TRBV19|.|14|.
TGTGCCAGTAGTCAGACAAGAACCACAGATACGCAGTATTTT
CASSQTRTTDTQYF
>TRBJ2-7|TRBV10-1|TRBD2|14|.
TGCGCCAGCAGCCGGGACTATCTATCCTACGAGCAGTACTTC
CASSRDYLSYEQYF
>TRBJ1-2|TRBV27|TRBD1|17|once
TGTGCCAGCAGTTTATTAGGGACAGGGCATTCGGACTATGGCTACACCTTC
CASSLLGTGHSDYGYTF
>TRBJ2-5|TRBV6-4|TRBD1|15|.
TGTGCCAGCAGTGACGCCGGACAGGGCGGGGAGACCCAGTACTTC
CASSDAGQGGETQYF
>TRBJ1-4|TRBV23-1|.|14|.
TGCGCCAGCAGAGCGGACAGTCGGCTTTTAGGGCTGTTTTTT
CASRADSRLLGLFF
>TRBJ2-7|TRBV27|.|13|.
TGTGCCAGCCGATTCGGGAGTTCCGACGAGCAGTACTTC
CASRFGSSDEQYF
>TRBJ1-2|TRBV5-1|.|14|.
TGCGCCAGCAGTTCCCAGGACCCCAACTATGGCTACACCTTC
CASSSQDPNYGYTF
>TRBJ2-2|TRBV29-1|.|12|.
TGCAGCGTTGACTCGGTGACCGGGGAGCTGTTTTTT
CSVDSVTGELFF
>TRBJ2-7|TRBV9|.|16|.
TGTGCCAGCAGCATCGGGTCTCCTCCCGCCCCCTACGAGCAGTACTTC
CASSIGSPPAPYEQYF
>TRBJ2-1|TRBV11-1|TRBD2|15|few
TGTGCCAGCAGCTTAGGTAGCGGGCTCCCCAATGAGCAGTTCTTC
CASSLGSGLPNEQFF
>TRBJ2-5|TRBV6-6|.|14|.
TGTGCCAGCAGTCCGGGAGTATTGGGGGAGACCCAGTACTTC
CASSPGVLGETQYF
>TRBJ2-3|TRBV21-1|.|17|.
TGTGCCAGCAGCAAAGAAAGGGACAGGGCAGTGGGGAATACGCAGTATTTT
CASSKERDRAVGNTQYF
>TRBJ2-7|TRBV5-1|.|15|.
TGCGCCAGCAGCTTGGGGCAGGCTATTACCTACGAGCAGTACTTC
CASSLGQAITYEQYF
>TRBJ1-2|TRBV29-1|.|12|.
TGCAGCGTTGAAGAGGTCCCGGATGGCTACACCTTC
CSVEEVPDGYTF
>TRBJ1-5|TRBV7-2|.|15|.
TGTGCCAGCAGCTTAGGTCGGACGGCCAATCAGCCCCAGCATTTT
CASSLGRTANQPQHF
>TRBJ2-3|TRBV28|.|15|.
TGTGCCAGCAGTTCCGGACAGTTTAGCACAGATACGCAGTATTTT
CASSSGQFSTDTQYF
>TRBJ2-1|TRBV6-5|TRBD2|13|.
TGTGCCAGCAGTCCTAGCGGGAGAAATGAGCAGTTCTTC
CASSPSGRNEQFF
>TRBJ2-7|TRBV23-1|.|20|.
TGCGCCAGCAGTCAATCTTACCCTGCTTGGGCGGCCAGGGAGTCTTACGAGCAGTACTTC
CASSQSYPAWAARESYEQYF
>TRBJ1-5|TRBV30|TRBD1|18|.
TGTGCCTGGAGTGCCGGGACAGGGGTCCAGTTGCACAATCAGCCCCAGCATTTT
CAWSAGTGVQLHNQPQHF
>TRBJ2-2|TRBV11-2|TRBD2|18|.
TGTGCCAGCAGCTTAGATCCCGGACTAGCGGCGAACACCGGGGAGCTGTTTTTT
CASSLDPGLAANTGELFF
>TRBJ2-7|TRBV5-1|TRBD2|14|few
TGCGCCAGCAGCTTGGGCCAGCGGGAACACGAGCAGTACTTC
CASSLGQREHEQYF
>TRBJ1-1|TRBV30|.|11|few
TGTGCCTGGAGTAATTTTGATGAAGCTTTCTTT
CAWSNFDEAFF
>TRBJ1-1|TRBV6-6|TRBD1|16|.
TGTGCCAGCAGCCCGCTACCAAGGACAGGGCGGACTGAAGCTTTCTTT
CASSPLPRTGRTEAFF
>TRBJ1-2|TRBV20-1|.|11|few
TGCAGTGCTAGAGCAGGGTGGGGCTACACCTTC
CSARAGWGYTF
>TRBJ2-7|TRBV11-2|.|14|.
TGTGCCAGCAGCTTATATAGCGGAACCTACGAGCAGTACTTC
CASSLYSGTYEQYF
>TRBJ2-7|TRBV27|TRBD2|12|.
TGTGCCAGCAGTTCCGGGGGGAGCGAGCAGTACTTC
CASSSGGSEQYF
>TRBJ2-6|TRBV19|TRBD1|18|.
TGTGCCAGTAGTATCCTCGGGACAGGGGTGTCTGGGGCCAACGTCCTGACTTTC
CASSILGTGVSGANVLTF
>TRBJ2-7|TRBV19|TRBD1|14|.
TGTGCCAGTAGCTACAGGGGGCTCGTCTACGAGCAGTACTTC
CASSYRGLVYEQYF
>TRBJ2-7|TRBV5-6|.|14|.
TGTGCCAGCAGCTTGGCTGGTGCGGTCTACGAGCAGTACTTC
CASSLAGAVYEQYF